The entry that follows covers one TCR beta chain sequence. Per the germline V gene, CDR1 is SGHDT and CDR2 is YYEEEE. CDR3 length: 14 residues. V lost 4 bases and J lost 2, with 13 bases in between. The sample comes from a study of T cell repertoires in ileal Crohn's disease. In the study overall: Thiopurines (about eleven) or anti-TNF agents (around 17) were given postoperatively to about half.

Profiling relied on immunoSEQ multiplex PCR, and the TCRdb table lists in-frame clones only, not all of them. The data contain some 28,000 clones, around 80% of them seen just once; the ten biggest clones take up around 19%. Sequenced input: ileal tissue. The receptor comes from an adult with Crohn's disease. The chain links TRBV5-6 to TRBJ2-7, with a possible D match to TRBD1 (6 bases). The CDR3 DNA is TGTGCCAGCAGCAGCTCAGGGGCGGCCTACGAGCAGTACTTC. Translation: CASSSSGAAYEQYF.